Below are 19 T cell receptor beta chains sequenced from a single sample in a study of blood T cells in healthy people across ages. Primers used in a second PCR of about 6 to 11 cycles were a sample-barcoded 5' primer and a J-beta primer mix. TCRdb used MiXCR to reprocess the 5' RACE reads, holding one entry per CDR3 protein. The table has about 570,000 distinct CDR3 sequences, about 26% seen once; the top ten hold around 18%. The sequencing input was blood. These receptors were taken from a woman between 65 and 79 years old in good health.

The table lists this clonotype with a few counts. This chain uses TRBV12-5 with TRBJ1-5, with 9 bases identical to TRBD1. Trimming at V came to 5 bases and at J to 0 bases, leaving 8 bases not matched to a gene. The CDR3 runs to 17 residues. Germline V gene sequence: CDR1 LGHNT, CDR2 FRNRAP. The chain's CDR3 is CASGLGTGKNSNQPQHF. CDR3 nucleotides: TGTGCTAGTGGTCTTGGGACAGGGAAGAATAGCAATCAGCCCCAGCATTTT.

This clonotype is judged large. V usage is TRBV6-6 and J usage is TRBJ1-2; D gene unclear. The CDR3 is made up of 11 amino acids. CDR1 is MNHNY, CDR2 SVGAGI, per germline (reference sequence). Trimming removed 2 bases from V and 8 bases from J, with 6 bases in between. The CDR3 coding sequence is TGTGCCAGCAGTTACCCCAGGGGCTACACCTTC. Translated, it gives CASSYPRGYTF.

This chain uses TRBV7-2 with TRBJ2-4; D is unresolved. The CDR3 loop spans 15 amino acids. Germline values: CDR1 SGHTA, CDR2 FQGNSA. V lost 1 base and J 5 bases, leaving 12 bases between the germline ends. CDR3 loop: CASSLVVQTENIQYF. In DNA, the CDR3 is TGTGCCAGCAGCTTAGTTGTCCAAACGGAAAACATTCAGTACTTC.

V and J are TRBV5-1 and TRBJ2-3; D call uncertain. The V end lost 6 bases, the J end lost 3 bases, and 17 bases lay between the germline ends. The CDR3 spans 15 residues. The germline CDR1 and CDR2 sequences are SGHRS and YFSETQ. CDR3 protein: CASTLPRTATDTQYF. The CDR3 region has the DNA TGCGCCAGCACCCTTCCGCGCACGGCAACAGATACGCAGTATTTT.

The rearrangement uses TRBV12-3 or TRBV12-4 and TRBJ2-5; TRBD2 matches at 13 bases. J lost 1 base, V lost 3 bases, and 5 bases had no gene match. The CDR3 has 17 residues. CDR3 in DNA: TGTGCCAGCAGTTTCGGGACTAGCGGGGCTTCCCAAGAGACCCAGTACTTC. Its protein product is CASSFGTSGASQETQYF.

The rearrangement links TRBV29-1 to TRBJ1-1, with D hard to call. Germline CDR1 and CDR2: SQVTM and ANQGSEA. This CDR3 has 11 residues. The V gene lost 3 bases and the J gene lost 8 bases, with 10 bases spanning the gap. In DNA form, the CDR3 reads TGCAGCGTTGAGCATACGGAGGAAGCTTTCTTT. It encodes CSVEHTEEAFF.

This clonotype was observed a handful of times. CDR3 in DNA: TGCAGTGCTAGATATCTAGCGGGGGAACTCCAAGAGACCCAGTACTTC. The encoded protein is CSARYLAGELQETQYF. The J gene is TRBJ2-5, the V gene TRBV20-1; 10 nucleotides match TRBD2. Per germline, CDR1 DFQATT and CDR2 SNEGSKA (reference sequence). CDR3 length: 16 residues. J lost 1 base, V lost 2 bases, and 7 bases had no gene match.

In its sample, this clonotype was seen many times. This rearrangement joins TRBV4-3 to TRBJ1-2, with D unresolved. The CDR3 has 13 residues. In germline, CDR1 is LGHNA, CDR2 YSLEER. V was pared by 0 bases and J by 4 bases, with 6 bases between. The CDR3 DNA sequence: TGCGCCAGCAGCCAAGAAAGAGCCTATGGCTACACCTTC. Translating it yields CASSQERAYGYTF.

V usage is TRBV7-2 and J usage is TRBJ2-7, with D possibly being TRBD2 (5 bases). Germline V gives CDR1 SGHTA, CDR2 FQGNSA. V shed 0 bases and J shed 7 bases, with 19 bases lying between them. The CDR3 covers 16 residues. CDR3 amino acids: CASSLAMGEGPREQYF. CDR3 nucleotide sequence: TGTGCCAGCAGCTTAGCCATGGGCGAGGGTCCAAGGGAGCAGTACTTC.

J is TRBJ2-3 and V is TRBV4-2, with TRBD2 matching over 10 bases. Germline lookup yields CDR1 LGHNA and CDR2 YNFKEQ. This CDR3 is 16 amino acids long. The V and J ends lost 0 bases and 2 bases, in that order; junction bases with no gene match: 2. In nucleotides, the CDR3 is TGTGCCAGCAGCCAAGAGAGCGGGGGGGCCACAGATACGCAGTATTTT. Its protein product is CASSQESGGATDTQYF.

The chain employs TRBV27 and TRBJ2-3; perhaps D is TRBD1 or TRBD2 (7 bases each). The CDR3 is made up of 16 amino acids. Per the germline V gene, CDR1 is MNHEY and CDR2 is SMNVEV (reference sequence). V lost 3 bases and J lost 0, with 13 bases in between. The CDR3 region has the DNA TGTGCCAGCAGTTTTCAGGGGGGGGACAGCACAGATACGCAGTATTTT. It codes for CASSFQGGDSTDTQYF.

In its sample, this clonotype was seen a few times. The V call is TRBV9, the J call TRBJ2-1; possible D gene TRBD1, 5 bases. The J call may be wrong; the DNA end is better matched by TRBJ2-7. The CDR3 consists of 15 residues. In germline, CDR1 is SGDLS, CDR2 YYNGEE. The chain's CDR3 is CASSVGVTVSYEQYF. DNA of the CDR3: TGTGCCAGCAGCGTAGGTGTGACAGTTAGTTACGAGCAGTACTTC.

This clonotype was observed a few times. CDR3 region: CASSFADSGGQETQYF. CDR3 nucleotide sequence: TGTGCCAGCAGCTTCGCCGACTCGGGGGGCCAAGAGACCCAGTACTTC. The chain uses TRBV7-2 and TRBJ2-5; 7 positions match TRBD2. The CDR3 consists of 16 residues. CDR1 SGHTA and CDR2 FQGNSA come from the germline V gene. V shed 3 bases, J shed 1 base, and the junction held 8 bases outside the gene matches. The full variable domain, completed using reference TRBV7-2 and TRBJ2-5, is GAGVSQSPSNKVTEKGKDVELRCDPISGHTALYWYRQSLGQGLEFLIYFQGNSAPDKSGLPSDRFSAERTGGSVSTLTIQRTQQEDSAVYLCASSFADSGGQETQYFGPGTRLLVL.

This chain's CDR3 is CASSTGTVYGYTF. CDR3 nucleotides: TGTGCCAGCAGCACCGGGACCGTCTATGGCTACACCTTC. V and J are TRBV6-6 and TRBJ1-2; D might be TRBD1 (5 bases). Germline values: CDR1 MNHNY, CDR2 SVGAGI (reference sequence). The CDR3 covers 13 residues. V was pared by 6 bases and J by 4 bases, with 12 bases between.

The V gene is TRBV6-2 or TRBV6-3, the J gene TRBJ2-1; TRBD2 might be the D (5 bases). The germline gives CDR1 MNHEY, CDR2 SVGEGT. CDR3 length: 15 amino acids. V was pared by 2 bases and J by 7 bases, with 15 bases between. The CDR3 nucleotides read TGTGCCAGCAGTTACGGGCTAGCCAGAGCTAATGAGCAGTTCTTC. It yields the protein CASSYGLARANEQFF.

The J gene is TRBJ2-5, the V gene TRBV9, with D unresolved. Germline V CDR1 and CDR2: SGDLS, YYNGEE. The V end was cut by 7 bases, the J end by 1 base, with 14 bases between. The CDR3 covers 14 residues. In nucleotides, the CDR3 is TGTGCCAGCTCCCTTCAAATCATCCAAGAGACCCAGTACTTC. Amino acid sequence: CASSLQIIQETQYF.

This clonotype was seen a handful of times. This chain connects TRBV24-1 to TRBJ1-1; D perhaps matches TRBD1 (5 bases). There are 13 residues in the CDR3. Looked up from germline, CDR1 is KGHDR and CDR2 is SFDVKD. V lost 2 bases and J lost 5, with 8 bases in between. As DNA, the CDR3 is TGTGCCACCAGTGATTGGGGCGGAACTGAAGCTTTCTTT. It specifies CATSDWGGTEAFF.

This clonotype came up a few times. The rearrangement links TRBV2 to TRBJ2-2; the D is unclear. The CDR3 sequence is 11 residues long. V shed 7 bases and J shed 6 bases, with 6 bases lying between them. The germline V gene encodes CDR1 SNHLY and CDR2 FYNNEI. Here the CDR3 reads CASKDAGELFF. Here the CDR3 DNA reads TGTGCCAGCAAGGACGCCGGGGAGCTGTTTTTT.

The chain is built from TRBV6-5 and TRBJ2-5; perhaps TRBD1 as D (5 bases). V was shortened by 2 bases and J by 5 bases, with 9 bases between the two germline ends. In germline, CDR1 is MNHEY, CDR2 SVGAGI. The CDR3 covers 13 residues. The CDR3 spells CASSYMAGETQYF. CDR3 DNA: TGTGCCAGCAGTTACATGGCAGGGGAGACCCAGTACTTC.